One sample yielded the 9 T cell receptor beta chains listed below, sequenced in a study of cytotoxic CD8 clonotypes in ibrutinib-treated CLL. Some clones are missing from TCRdb's copy, which holds only in-frame ones; the method was immunoSEQ multiplex PCR. The sample comprises almost 250,000 clones, around 70% of which are singletons, and approximately 15% rests with the top ten. This sample comprised PBMCs, obtained after 24 months of ibrutinib treatment. These receptors were collected from a human donor with chronic lymphocytic leukemia.

This chain uses TRBV2 with TRBJ1-2, with TRBD1 matching 8 bases. The CDR3 runs to 13 residues. V shed 7 bases and J 8 bases; nucleotides not matched to a gene: 9. Germline lookup yields CDR1 SNHLY and CDR2 FYNNEI. CDR3 DNA: TGTGCCAGCACAGGGGGCAGCCCGAGAGGCTACACCTTC. It specifies CASTGGSPRGYTF.

This clone was observed a few times. The same CDR3 can be traced to other DNA sequences in this sample. The chain is built from TRBV28 and TRBJ2-3; 7 positions agree with TRBD2. With 3 bases clipped from V and 0 bases from J, the junction kept 0 bases outside the gene matches. This CDR3 is 14 amino acids long. The germline CDR1 and CDR2 sequences are MDHEN and SYDVKM. CDR3 amino acids: CASSLGGSTDTQYF. The DNA for the CDR3 is TGTGCCAGCAGTTTGGGGGGGAGCACAGATACGCAGTATTTT.

The rearrangement uses TRBV6-5 and TRBJ2-7; D may correspond to TRBD1 or TRBD2 (6 bases each). Trimming took 5 bases from V and 5 from J, leaving 16 bases between them. This CDR3 comprises 14 residues. The germline CDR1 and CDR2 sequences are MNHEY and SVGAGI. CDR3 DNA sequence: TGTGCCAGCAGTGAGGGGGGTACATTCAACGAGCAGTACTTC. The encoded protein is CASSEGGTFNEQYF.

The chain employs TRBV6-1 and TRBJ2-7, with TRBD2 matching 7 bases. Germline assignment: CDR1 MNHNS and CDR2 SASEGT. The V gene end was trimmed by 4 bases and the J gene end by 6 bases; junction bases not matched to a gene: 12. The CDR3 is made up of 15 amino acids. The CDR3 DNA is TGTGCCAGCAGTGGTATATGGGAGGGTTCGCTCGAGCAGTACTTC. Its translation: CASSGIWEGSLEQYF.

This chain links TRBV19 with TRBJ2-7, with 7 bases lining up with TRBD2. The V gene end was trimmed by 3 bases and the J gene end by 4 bases; junction bases not matched to a gene: 15. Per the germline V gene, CDR1 is LNHDA and CDR2 is SQIVND (reference sequence). The CDR3 extends over 17 amino acids. CDR3 amino acids: CASSMRSGAGVSYEQYF. Here the CDR3 DNA reads TGTGCCAGTAGTATGAGGTCCGGTGCGGGGGTGTCTTACGAGCAGTACTTC.

The chain recombines TRBV9 with TRBJ2-2; no firm D call. Trimming stripped 0 bases from V and 10 bases from J, with 4 bases between. Germline V gene data show CDR1 as SGDLS and CDR2 as YYNGEE. The CDR3 runs to 11 residues. In DNA form, the CDR3 reads TGTGCCAGCAGCGTAGGTCTGGAGCTGTTTTTT. Translated: CASSVGLELFF. Variable domain in full (rest from reference TRBV9 and TRBJ2-2): DSGVTQTPKHLITATGQRVTLRCSPRSGDLSVYWYQQSLDQGLQFLIQYYNGEERAKGNILERFSAQQFPDLHSELNLSSLELGDSALYFCASSVGLELFFGEGSRLTVL.

This clone was counted between two and nine times. The genes are TRBV5-1 and TRBJ1-1; D is unclear. This CDR3 spans 15 amino acids. Germline V lookup: CDR1 SGHRS, CDR2 YFSETQ. V lost 0 bases and J lost 0, with 9 bases in between. The CDR3 DNA sequence: TGCGCCAGCAGCTTGGGAAGGGTCATGAACACTGAAGCTTTCTTT. This codes for CASSLGRVMNTEAFF.

V is TRBV7-9 and J is TRBJ2-3; D remains ambiguous. The CDR3 runs to 12 residues. With 4 bases removed from V and 5 bases from J, the gap between germline ends came to 7 bases. Looked up from germline, CDR1 is SEHNR and CDR2 is FQNEAQ (reference sequence). The CDR3 bases are TGTGCCAGCAGCTCCCTCGGAGATACGCAGTATTTT. It codes for CASSSLGDTQYF.

This clone was counted only a few times. The gene calls are TRBV5-5 and TRBJ1-2, with D uncertain. Germline lookup yields CDR1 SGHKS and CDR2 YYEKEE (reference sequence). Between the trimmed V and J ends, which lost 0 bases and 3 bases, there was a span of 6 bases. This CDR3 is 13 amino acids long. Written as DNA, the CDR3 is TGTGCCAGCAGCTTGGGGGGAGACTATGGCTACACCTTC. Protein: CASSLGGDYGYTF.